Below, 14 T cell receptor beta chains from the same sample are listed, as sequenced in a study of OX40 agonist ivuxolimab in advanced cancers. TCRdb's copy holds only in-frame clones and misses some; the assay was immunoSEQ multiplex PCR. The table shows tens of thousands of clones, with 84% occurring only once. Sequenced material: CD4+ or CD8+ T cells sorted from blood, taken in a trial of the OX40 agonist ivuxolimab. The receptor set was obtained from an adult with an advanced solid tumor such as melanoma, head and neck, liver or kidney cancer.

This clone was seen a handful of times. V gene TRBV10-3 combines with J gene TRBJ1-6, with 8 bases identical to TRBD1. The CDR3 sequence is 14 residues long. The germline V gene encodes CDR1 ENHRY and CDR2 SYGVKD. V lost 3 bases to trimming and J lost 13 bases; unmatched junction nucleotides: 8. CDR3 amino acids: CAISDHGQGEPLHF. The CDR3 DNA reads TGTGCCATCAGTGACCACGGACAGGGCGAGCCCCTCCACTTT.

The J gene is TRBJ1-4, the V gene TRBV7-9; no firm D call. Trimming cost V 3 bases and J 5 bases, with 10 bases left between them. CDR3 length: 14 residues. Germline V lookup: CDR1 SEHNR, CDR2 FQNEAQ (reference sequence). Written as DNA, the CDR3 is TGTGCCAGCAGCTTTGGACGGTCAAATGAAAAACTGTTTTTT. Protein: CASSFGRSNEKLFF.

This sequence joins TRBV7-3 and TRBJ2-3, with D hard to call. Trimming took 5 bases from V and 0 from J, leaving 9 bases between them. In germline, CDR1 is SGHTA, CDR2 FQGTGA. The length of the CDR3 is 14 residues. Here the CDR3 reads CASSPGGSTDTQYF. CDR3 DNA sequence: TGTGCCAGCAGCCCCGGTGGAAGCACAGATACGCAGTATTTT.

The J gene is TRBJ1-2, the V gene TRBV7-3; D ambiguous. CDR3 size: 16 residues. Deletions cut 4 bases from V and 3 bases from J, with 18 bases between. Germline V gene sequence: CDR1 SGHTA, CDR2 FQGTGA. This chain's CDR3 is CASSYTEPKSHYGYTF. CDR3 DNA: TGTGCCAGCAGCTACACAGAGCCCAAATCCCACTATGGCTACACCTTC.

This chain joins TRBV29-1 and TRBJ2-1; the match to TRBD2 covers 10 bases. The junction had 4 bases not matched to a gene; V was cut back by 2 bases and J by 6 bases. Germline V gene data show CDR1 as SQVTM and CDR2 as ANQGSEA. This CDR3 spans 14 amino acids. CDR3 region: CSVEPRTSGNEQFF. CDR3 nucleotides: TGCAGCGTTGAACCTCGGACTAGCGGCAATGAGCAGTTCTTC.

The chain employs TRBV2 and TRBJ2-7; 7 positions match TRBD1. The V and J ends lost 4 bases and 6 bases, in that order; junction bases with no gene match: 3. The CDR3 is 12 residues long. Per germline, CDR1 SNHLY and CDR2 FYNNEI. CDR3 protein: CASSAGTAEQYF. In DNA form, the CDR3 reads TGTGCCAGCAGTGCCGGGACAGCCGAGCAGTACTTC. Together with reference TRBV2 and TRBJ2-7, the CDR3 gives the full variable domain: EPEVTQTPSHQVTQMGQEVILRCVPISNHLYFYWYRQILGQKVEFLVSFYNNEISEKSEIFDDQFSVERPDGSNFTLKIRSTKLEDSAMYFCASSAGTAEQYFGPGTRLTVT.

The CDR3 loop is CAWSRASGAYEQYF. CDR3 nucleotides: TGTGCCTGGAGCCGGGCTAGCGGGGCCTACGAGCAGTACTTC. This rearrangement joins TRBV30 to TRBJ2-7; 9 bases fit TRBD2. Unmatched junction bases numbered 5, after V lost 3 bases and J lost 2 bases. The CDR3 totals 14 residues. In germline, CDR1 is GTSNPN, CDR2 SVGIG (reference sequence).

The chain is built from TRBV9 and TRBJ2-3; D perhaps matches TRBD2 (7 bases). The V gene's germline CDR1 is SGDLS and CDR2 YYNGEE. V was cut by 4 bases and J by 2 bases, with 14 bases left in between. The CDR3 contains 15 residues. CDR3 loop: CASSFYGGATDTQYF. The CDR3 DNA follows: TGTGCCAGCAGCTTCTATGGGGGGGCCACAGATACGCAGTATTTT. Combining the CDR3 with reference TRBV9 and TRBJ2-3 gives the whole variable domain DSGVTQTPKHLITATGQRVTLRCSPRSGDLSVYWYQQSLDQGLQFLIQYYNGEERAKGNILERFSAQQFPDLHSELNLSSLELGDSALYFCASSFYGGATDTQYFGPGTRLTVL.

The J gene is TRBJ2-7, the V gene TRBV4-1; TRBD2 is a possible D gene (5 bases). V lost 0 bases and J lost 0, with 9 bases in between. The CDR3 has 15 residues. The germline CDR1 and CDR2 sequences are MGHRA and YSYEKL. This chain's CDR3 is CASSQEEGSSYEQYF. The CDR3 DNA reads as TGCGCCAGCAGCCAAGAAGAGGGCAGCTCCTACGAGCAGTACTTC.

The rearrangement uses TRBV6-5 and TRBJ1-2; possible D gene TRBD1, 6 bases. Germline values: CDR1 MNHEY, CDR2 SVGAGI. CDR3 length: 15 amino acids. Trimming shortened V by 6 bases and J by 8 bases, and 22 bases separated the two germline ends. The CDR3 protein is CASSPLMGGAGGYTF. The CDR3 coding sequence is TGTGCCAGCAGCCCGCTTATGGGGGGGGCGGGCGGCTACACCTTC.

The chain is built from TRBV27 and TRBJ2-3, with TRBD1 matching 7 bases. This CDR3 comprises 15 residues. Germline values: CDR1 MNHEY, CDR2 SMNVEV (reference sequence). V lost 4 bases and J lost 2; bases outside the gene matches: 6. The CDR3 protein is CASSSLGTATDTQYF. Written as DNA, the CDR3 is TGTGCCAGCAGTTCCCTCGGGACAGCCACAGATACGCAGTATTTT.

This clone is a singleton in its sample. This chain joins TRBV30 and TRBJ1-1, with D perhaps TRBD1 (5 bases). This CDR3 is built from 13 residues. Per the germline V gene, CDR1 is GTSNPN and CDR2 is SVGIG (reference sequence). V was shortened by 2 bases and J by 4 bases, with 11 bases between the two germline ends. CDR3 nucleotide sequence: TGTGCCTGGAGTTTCCTCGGGGCCACTGAAGCTTTCTTT. This sequence encodes CAWSFLGATEAFF.

The chain is built from TRBV6-4 and TRBJ2-1; 11 bases fit TRBD1. Germline V gene data show CDR1 as MRHNA and CDR2 as SNTAGT. CDR3 length: 16 amino acids. After removal of 0 bases from V and 3 bases from J, the junction contained 1 base not matched to a gene. The CDR3 DNA is TGTGCCAGCAGTGACTCGGGACAGGGGGACTACAATGAGCAGTTCTTC. The encoded protein is CASSDSGQGDYNEQFF.

The CDR3 DNA reads as TGTGCCAGCAGCCCCCTTGACGGCTCCTACGAGCAGTACTTC. Translated: CASSPLDGSYEQYF. The chain carries TRBV5-5 and TRBJ2-7; no definite D call. This CDR3 spans 14 amino acids. Between the trimmed V and J ends, which lost 4 bases and 0 bases, there was a span of 11 bases. Germline assignment: CDR1 SGHKS and CDR2 YYEKEE (reference sequence).